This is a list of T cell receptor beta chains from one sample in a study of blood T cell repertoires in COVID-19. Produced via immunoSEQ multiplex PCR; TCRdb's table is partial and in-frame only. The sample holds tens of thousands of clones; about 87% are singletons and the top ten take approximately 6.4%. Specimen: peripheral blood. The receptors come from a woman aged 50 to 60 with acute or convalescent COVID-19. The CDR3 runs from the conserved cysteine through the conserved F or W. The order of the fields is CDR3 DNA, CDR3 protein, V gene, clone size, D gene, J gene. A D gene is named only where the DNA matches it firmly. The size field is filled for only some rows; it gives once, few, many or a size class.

CDR3nt: TGTGCCTGGACCGGGACTTTCTCCTACAATGAGCAGTTCTTC
CDR3aa: CAWTGTFSYNEQFF
v_gene: TRBV30
abundance: .
d_gene: .
j_gene: TRBJ2-1

CDR3nt: TGTGCCAGTAGTCCTACTAGCCACGAGCAGTACTTC
CDR3aa: CASSPTSHEQYF
v_gene: TRBV19
abundance: .
d_gene: .
j_gene: TRBJ2-7

CDR3nt: TGTGCCAGCAGTTACTCGAGGCAAGCGGGAGCCTACGAGCAGTACTTC
CDR3aa: CASSYSRQAGAYEQYF
v_gene: TRBV6-2/TRBV6-3
abundance: .
d_gene: TRBD2
j_gene: TRBJ2-7

CDR3nt: TGTGCCAGCAGTCGGGGACTATATGATACCCAGTACTTC
CDR3aa: CASSRGLYDTQYF
v_gene: TRBV12-3/TRBV12-4
abundance: .
d_gene: TRBD2
j_gene: TRBJ2-5

CDR3nt: TGTGCCAGCAGCCTAGGGAGGGGGACTAGCGACACTGAAGCTTTCTTT
CDR3aa: CASSLGRGTSDTEAFF
v_gene: TRBV13
abundance: .
d_gene: .
j_gene: TRBJ1-1

CDR3nt: TGCGCCAGCAGCCAAACAGGGGGCACGGGACCCCAAGCCGCGCAGTATTTT
CDR3aa: CASSQTGGTGPQAAQYF
v_gene: TRBV4-1
abundance: few
d_gene: TRBD1
j_gene: TRBJ2-3

CDR3nt: TGTGCCAGCAGCTTGGCCGGAGTGGGTTCCTACGAGCAGTACTTC
CDR3aa: CASSLAGVGSYEQYF
v_gene: TRBV5-4
abundance: .
d_gene: .
j_gene: TRBJ2-7

CDR3nt: TGTGCCAGCAGCCGGGTCGGTAACTATGGCTACACCTTC
CDR3aa: CASSRVGNYGYTF
v_gene: TRBV5-6
abundance: .
d_gene: .
j_gene: TRBJ1-2

CDR3nt: TGTGCCAGCAGCATTACAGGGGGCGGGGAGACCCAGTACTTC
CDR3aa: CASSITGGGETQYF
v_gene: TRBV7-3
abundance: .
d_gene: TRBD1
j_gene: TRBJ2-5

CDR3nt: TGTGCCAGCAGCCAACTAGCGGGATCTACATACAATGAGCAGTTCTTC
CDR3aa: CASSQLAGSTYNEQFF
v_gene: TRBV28
abundance: .
d_gene: TRBD2
j_gene: TRBJ2-1

CDR3nt: TGTGCCAGCAGCGTTACGACAGGGAACTATGGCTACACCTTC
CDR3aa: CASSVTTGNYGYTF
v_gene: TRBV9
abundance: .
d_gene: TRBD1
j_gene: TRBJ1-2

CDR3nt: TGTGCCAGCAGCCGGTCCGGGACTAGCGGATACAATGAGCAGTTCTTC
CDR3aa: CASSRSGTSGYNEQFF
v_gene: TRBV3-1/TRBV3-2
abundance: once
d_gene: TRBD2
j_gene: TRBJ2-1

CDR3nt: TGTGCCAGCAGCTTAGACGGGGGACAGCCCCAGCATTTT
CDR3aa: CASSLDGGQPQHF
v_gene: TRBV7-8
abundance: once
d_gene: .
j_gene: TRBJ1-5

CDR3nt: TGTGCCAGCAGTACCCGGACACCAGATACGCAGTATTTT
CDR3aa: CASSTRTPDTQYF
v_gene: TRBV27
abundance: .
d_gene: .
j_gene: TRBJ2-3

CDR3nt: TGTGCCAGCAGTTACACCAGGGCTGACTATGGCTACACCTTC
CDR3aa: CASSYTRADYGYTF
v_gene: TRBV6-5
abundance: .
d_gene: .
j_gene: TRBJ1-2

CDR3nt: TGTGCCAGCAGCTTAGCCGGCGGGGCGCGCACTGAAGCTTTCTTT
CDR3aa: CASSLAGGARTEAFF
v_gene: TRBV7-8
abundance: few
d_gene: .
j_gene: TRBJ1-1

CDR3nt: TGTGCCAGCAGCCCCACCGGACAGGGGGAGGCAGATACGCAGTATTTT
CDR3aa: CASSPTGQGEADTQYF
v_gene: TRBV13
abundance: .
d_gene: TRBD1
j_gene: TRBJ2-3

CDR3nt: TGTGCCAGCACCCCGGGCGGGGTGGATGGCTACACCTTC
CDR3aa: CASTPGGVDGYTF
v_gene: TRBV28
abundance: .
d_gene: .
j_gene: TRBJ1-2

CDR3nt: TGTGCCAGCAGCCAACCTAGACGGACCACGGGATGGACCGGGGAGCTGTTTTTT
CDR3aa: CASSQPRRTTGWTGELFF
v_gene: TRBV3-1/TRBV3-2
abundance: .
d_gene: .
j_gene: TRBJ2-2

CDR3nt: TGCAGTGCCGGGGGGGGTTCGGTCTACACCTTC
CDR3aa: CSAGGGSVYTF
v_gene: TRBV20-1
abundance: .
d_gene: .
j_gene: TRBJ1-2

CDR3nt: TGTGCCAGCAGCCAAACCAGGACAGGCGTGGGGGAGCAGTTCTTC
CDR3aa: CASSQTRTGVGEQFF
v_gene: TRBV3-1/TRBV3-2
abundance: .
d_gene: TRBD1
j_gene: TRBJ2-1

CDR3nt: TGTGCCATCAGTGAGGGGGGGTTTGGAACAGATACGCAGTATTTT
CDR3aa: CAISEGGFGTDTQYF
v_gene: TRBV10-3
abundance: .
d_gene: .
j_gene: TRBJ2-3

CDR3nt: TGTGCCAGCAGTCGACAGGGGCAAGACTATGGCTACACCTTC
CDR3aa: CASSRQGQDYGYTF
v_gene: TRBV6-5
abundance: .
d_gene: TRBD1
j_gene: TRBJ1-2

CDR3nt: TGTGCCAGTAGTATCGCCCGTCCCGACAGCTCTGGAAACACCATATATTTT
CDR3aa: CASSIARPDSSGNTIYF
v_gene: TRBV19
abundance: .
d_gene: .
j_gene: TRBJ1-3

CDR3nt: TGTGCCAGCAGCCGGACAGCTAACACTGAAGCTTTCTTT
CDR3aa: CASSRTANTEAFF
v_gene: TRBV25-1
abundance: .
d_gene: .
j_gene: TRBJ1-1

CDR3nt: TGTGCCAGCAGCGTAGGGCCTAGGGAGGAAGCTTTCTTT
CDR3aa: CASSVGPREEAFF
v_gene: TRBV9
abundance: .
d_gene: .
j_gene: TRBJ1-1

CDR3nt: TGTGCCAGCAGCCAACAGCTATACGGGACCCAGTACTTC
CDR3aa: CASSQQLYGTQYF
v_gene: TRBV7-8
abundance: .
d_gene: .
j_gene: TRBJ2-5

CDR3nt: TGTGCCAGCAGCCAAAAGAGCAGCCAGAGGAAACTGTTTTTT
CDR3aa: CASSQKSSQRKLFF
v_gene: TRBV3-1/TRBV3-2
abundance: .
d_gene: .
j_gene: TRBJ1-4

CDR3nt: TGTGCCAGCAGAGCAGGGGAGCTTTCTGGAAACACCATATATTTT
CDR3aa: CASRAGELSGNTIYF
v_gene: TRBV2
abundance: .
d_gene: .
j_gene: TRBJ1-3

CDR3nt: TGTGCCACCTTAGGACAGATGAACACTGAAGCTTTCTTT
CDR3aa: CATLGQMNTEAFF
v_gene: TRBV19
abundance: once
d_gene: .
j_gene: TRBJ1-1

CDR3nt: TGCAGCGTTGAAGACCCCAGGGTTGGAGAGACCCAGTACTTC
CDR3aa: CSVEDPRVGETQYF
v_gene: TRBV29-1
abundance: once
d_gene: .
j_gene: TRBJ2-5

CDR3nt: TGTGCCAGCTCACCAGCGGGACAGGGCGGTGAAAAACTGTTTTTT
CDR3aa: CASSPAGQGGEKLFF
v_gene: TRBV18
abundance: once
d_gene: TRBD1
j_gene: TRBJ1-4

CDR3nt: TGTGCCAGCTCACCACCCGGGGGGAGGAGGTTCAATGAGCAGTTCTTC
CDR3aa: CASSPPGGRRFNEQFF
v_gene: TRBV18
abundance: .
d_gene: TRBD2
j_gene: TRBJ2-1

CDR3nt: TGTGCTAGCAGCCCAGGACTAGCGGGAGGCGGAGATGAGCAGTTCTTC
CDR3aa: CASSPGLAGGGDEQFF
v_gene: TRBV7-7
abundance: .
d_gene: TRBD2
j_gene: TRBJ2-1

CDR3nt: TGTGCCAGCAGTAGGACAGGGGAACCCTTCACGGGGGAAAAACTGTTTTTT
CDR3aa: CASSRTGEPFTGEKLFF
v_gene: TRBV2
abundance: .
d_gene: TRBD1
j_gene: TRBJ1-4

CDR3nt: TGTGCCAGCACCGGAGGGACGGCCGAAACCTATGGCTACACCTTC
CDR3aa: CASTGGTAETYGYTF
v_gene: TRBV7-9
abundance: once
d_gene: .
j_gene: TRBJ1-2

CDR3nt: TGTGCCTGGATCCGGGACAGGGACGGCTACACCTTC
CDR3aa: CAWIRDRDGYTF
v_gene: TRBV30
abundance: .
d_gene: TRBD1
j_gene: TRBJ1-2